The clone carrying this T cell receptor beta chain was counted only a few times. Its specificity is not known. The data were obtained in a study of cytomegalovirus exposure and HLA in healthy donors. Both 60 Vbeta primers and 13 Jbeta primers went into the PCR. The protocol was immunoSEQ multiplex PCR, while the TCRdb copy is restricted to in-frame clones and leaves out a portion. Altogether around 180,000 clones are present, about 80% being singletons, with the ten largest covering 1.2% to 1.5%. Per germline, CDR1 SNHLY and CDR2 FYNNEI. J gave up 4 bases and V 7 bases, and 8 bases lay outside the gene matches. The CDR3 length is 14 residues. Findings and caveats of the study: Using a false discovery rate of 0.05, a later analysis showed that 16,951 TCR beta sequences were associated with HLA alleles.

Material: PBMCs. V usage is TRBV2 and J usage is TRBJ2-7; TRBD1 aligns across 9 bases. The clonotype was recovered from a woman between 25 and 40 years old in good health and CMV-seropositive. CDR3 DNA sequence: TGTGCCAGCACAGGACAGGGGAGAGGATACGAGCAGTACTTC. It is translated as CASTGQGRGYEQYF.